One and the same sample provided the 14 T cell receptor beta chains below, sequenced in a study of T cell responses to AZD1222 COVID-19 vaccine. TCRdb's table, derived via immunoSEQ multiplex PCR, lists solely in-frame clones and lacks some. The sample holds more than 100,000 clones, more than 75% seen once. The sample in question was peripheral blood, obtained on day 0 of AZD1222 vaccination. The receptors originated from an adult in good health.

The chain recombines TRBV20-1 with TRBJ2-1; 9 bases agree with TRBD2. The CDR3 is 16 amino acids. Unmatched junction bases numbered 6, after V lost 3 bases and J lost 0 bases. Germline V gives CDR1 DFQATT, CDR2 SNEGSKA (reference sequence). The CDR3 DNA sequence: TGCAGTGCTAGTAGGCTAGCGGGGACCTCCTACAATGAGCAGTTCTTC. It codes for CSASRLAGTSYNEQFF.

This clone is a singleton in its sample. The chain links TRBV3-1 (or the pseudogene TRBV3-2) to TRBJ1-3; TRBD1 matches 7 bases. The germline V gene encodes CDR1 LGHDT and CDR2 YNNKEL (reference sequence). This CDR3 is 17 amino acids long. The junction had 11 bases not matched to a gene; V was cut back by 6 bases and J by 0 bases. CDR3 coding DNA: TGTGCCAGCAGTCCTCTCCCCGGGACAGTCTCTGGAAACACCATATATTTT. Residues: CASSPLPGTVSGNTIYF.

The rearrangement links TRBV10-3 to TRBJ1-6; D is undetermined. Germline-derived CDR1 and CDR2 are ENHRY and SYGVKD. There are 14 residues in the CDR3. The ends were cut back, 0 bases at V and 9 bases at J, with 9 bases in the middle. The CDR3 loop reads CAISESTKSSPLHF. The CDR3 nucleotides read TGTGCCATCAGTGAGTCGACCAAGAGTTCACCCCTCCACTTT.

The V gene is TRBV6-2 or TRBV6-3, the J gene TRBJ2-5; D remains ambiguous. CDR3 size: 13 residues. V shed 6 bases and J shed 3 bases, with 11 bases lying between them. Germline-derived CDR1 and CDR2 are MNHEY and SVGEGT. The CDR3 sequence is CASSKNNKETQYF. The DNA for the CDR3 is TGTGCCAGCAGCAAAAATAATAAAGAGACCCAGTACTTC.

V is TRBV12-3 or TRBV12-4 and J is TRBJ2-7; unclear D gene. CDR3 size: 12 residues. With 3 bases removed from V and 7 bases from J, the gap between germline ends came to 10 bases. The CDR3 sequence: CASSFGLWEQYF. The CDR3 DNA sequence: TGTGCCAGCAGTTTTGGATTGTGGGAGCAGTACTTC.

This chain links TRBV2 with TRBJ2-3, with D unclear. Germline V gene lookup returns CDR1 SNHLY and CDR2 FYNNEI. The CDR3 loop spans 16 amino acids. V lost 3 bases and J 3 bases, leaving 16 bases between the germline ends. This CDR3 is CASSDLDPSRTDTQYF. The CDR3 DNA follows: TGTGCCAGCAGTGATCTGGACCCCTCGAGGACAGATACGCAGTATTTT. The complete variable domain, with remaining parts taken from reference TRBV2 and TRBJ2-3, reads EPEVTQTPSHQVTQMGQEVILRCVPISNHLYFYWYRQILGQKVEFLVSFYNNEISEKSEIFDDQFSVERPDGSNFTLKIRSTKLEDSAMYFCASSDLDPSRTDTQYFGPGTRLTVL.

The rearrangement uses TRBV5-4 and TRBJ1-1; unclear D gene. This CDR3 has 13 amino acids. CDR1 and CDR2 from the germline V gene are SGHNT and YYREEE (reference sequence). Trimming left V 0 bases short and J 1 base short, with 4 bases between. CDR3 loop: CASSLEGNTEAFF. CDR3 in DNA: TGTGCCAGCAGCTTGGAAGGGAACACTGAAGCTTTCTTT.

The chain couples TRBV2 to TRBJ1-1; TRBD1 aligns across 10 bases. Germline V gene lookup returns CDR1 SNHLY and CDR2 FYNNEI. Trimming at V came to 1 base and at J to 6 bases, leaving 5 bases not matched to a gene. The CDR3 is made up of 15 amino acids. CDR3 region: CASSEVGQGIAEAFF. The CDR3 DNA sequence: TGTGCCAGCAGTGAAGTGGGACAGGGGATAGCTGAAGCTTTCTTT.

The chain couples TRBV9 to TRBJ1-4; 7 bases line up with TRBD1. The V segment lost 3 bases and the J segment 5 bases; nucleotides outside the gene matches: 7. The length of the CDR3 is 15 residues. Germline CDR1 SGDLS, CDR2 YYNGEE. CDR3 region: CASSAVTGRNEKLFF. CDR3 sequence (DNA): TGTGCCAGCAGCGCCGTGACAGGGCGGAATGAAAAACTGTTTTTT.

The CDR3 protein is CASSVLEGGNEQFF. CDR3 DNA: TGTGCCAGCAGCGTATTGGAGGGAGGCAATGAGCAGTTCTTC. The rearrangement uses TRBV9 and TRBJ2-1; D perhaps matches TRBD2 (6 bases). V lost 1 base and J lost 6, with 11 bases in between. There are 14 residues in the CDR3. Germline V gives CDR1 SGDLS, CDR2 YYNGEE.

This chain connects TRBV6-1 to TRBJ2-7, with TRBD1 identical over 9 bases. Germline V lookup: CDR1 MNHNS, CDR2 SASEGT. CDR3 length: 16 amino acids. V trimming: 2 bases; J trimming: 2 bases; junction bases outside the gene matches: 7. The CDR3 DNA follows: TGTGCCAGCAGTGAATCATGGGGACAGGGAACCTACGAGCAGTACTTC. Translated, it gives CASSESWGQGTYEQYF.

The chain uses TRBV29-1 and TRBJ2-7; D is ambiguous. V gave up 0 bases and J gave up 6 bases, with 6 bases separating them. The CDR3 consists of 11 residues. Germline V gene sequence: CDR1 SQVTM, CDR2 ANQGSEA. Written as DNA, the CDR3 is TGCAGCGTTGAAGAGCCCGGCGAGCAGTACTTC. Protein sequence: CSVEEPGEQYF.

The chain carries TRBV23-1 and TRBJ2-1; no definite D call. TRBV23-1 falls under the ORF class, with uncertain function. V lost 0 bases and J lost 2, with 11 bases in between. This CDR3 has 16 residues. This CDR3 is CASSQSKKAAYNEQFF. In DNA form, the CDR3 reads TGCGCCAGCAGTCAATCGAAAAAGGCCGCCTACAATGAGCAGTTCTTC.

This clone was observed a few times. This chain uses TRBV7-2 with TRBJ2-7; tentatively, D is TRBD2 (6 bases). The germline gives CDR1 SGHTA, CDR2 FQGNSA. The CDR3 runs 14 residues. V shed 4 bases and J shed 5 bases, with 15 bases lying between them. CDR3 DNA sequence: TGTGCCAGCAGCTACGGACTACGTGGGAACGAGCAGTACTTC. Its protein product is CASSYGLRGNEQYF.